Shown below are 27 T cell receptor beta chains from a single sample sequenced in a study of human T cells and chemical hapten exposure. TCRdb passed the RACE reads through MiXCR, listing each CDR3 protein once. The table shows 300,000 to 400,000 distinct CDR3 sequences, with more than 4.5% occurring only once. Time point given: pre-sensitization, week 0. The treatment denotes: therapeutic diphenylcyclopropenone sensitization with weekly scalp DPC. Sequenced here: whole blood, sampled in connection with sensitization to the hapten diphenylcyclopropenone (DPC). The receptors derive from a woman between 45 and 65 years old with alopecia areata. Some clones in this sample may be carry-over from other donors' samples.

The V and J genes are TRBV9 and TRBJ2-3; D possibly corresponds to TRBD2 (6 bases). From germline, CDR1 is SGDLS and CDR2 YYNGEE. V lost 1 base, J lost 4 bases, and 7 bases lay in between. The CDR3 loop spans 13 amino acids. As DNA, the CDR3 is TGTGCCAGCAGCGTAAGCGGGCCAGATACGCAGTATTTT. Translated, it gives CASSVSGPDTQYF.

This clonotype was observed a few times. V and J are TRBV18 and TRBJ1-2, with D unresolved. Germline loops: CDR1 KGHSH, CDR2 LQKENI. V was pared by 3 bases and J by 6 bases, with 17 bases between. The CDR3 runs 15 residues. In DNA, the CDR3 is TGTGCCAGCTCACCTGCGGAGGGTCGTGGGGATGGCTACACCTTC. Encoded protein: CASSPAEGRGDGYTF.

In this sample, this clonotype turned up a few times. The rearrangement links TRBV29-1 to TRBJ1-1, with a tentative D call TRBD1 (5 bases). The CDR3 has 13 amino acids. V lost 3 bases to trimming and J lost 2 bases, with 10 bases between them. CDR1 is SQVTM, CDR2 ANQGSEA, per germline. CDR3 region: CSVDLQGNTEAFF. The CDR3 DNA reads TGCAGCGTTGACCTTCAGGGAAACACTGAAGCTTTCTTT.

This clonotype was observed many times. The chain recombines TRBV4-2 with TRBJ1-1, with D possibly TRBD1 on 5 matching bases. Germline CDR1 is LGHNA and CDR2 is YNFKEQ. The V and J ends lost 0 bases and 1 base respectively, with 12 bases between them. The CDR3 has 16 amino acids. In nucleotides, the CDR3 is TGTGCCAGCAGCCAAGATTTCGGCGACAGGAACACTGAAGCTTTCTTT. This codes for CASSQDFGDRNTEAFF.

This clonotype came up many times. The chain recombines TRBV24-1 with TRBJ2-5; unclear D gene. The CDR3 sequence is 12 residues long. The V end lost 4 bases, the J end lost 2 bases, and 4 bases lay between the germline ends. Germline V gives CDR1 KGHDR, CDR2 SFDVKD. The CDR3 DNA reads as TGTGCCACCAGTGACCCTCAAGAGACCCAGTACTTC. It specifies CATSDPQETQYF.

Concerning this clonotype itself: It may be a read error: a sequence one base away is much more abundant. The J gene is TRBJ1-5, the V gene TRBV7-2; D gene uncertain. Germline V gene sequence: CDR1 SGHTA, CDR2 FQGNSA. This CDR3 is 14 amino acids long. Trimming shortened V by 4 bases and J by 7 bases, and 14 bases separated the two germline ends. The CDR3 sequence: CASSSGQWQQPQHF. The CDR3 nucleotides read TGTGCCAGCAGCTCAGGTCAGTGGCAACAGCCCCAGCATTTT.

As to this clonotype: This may arise from a read error, as a much more abundant clone is one base away. The chain employs TRBV4-1 and TRBJ1-4, with TRBD1 as a possible D gene (6 bases). V was pared by 5 bases and J by 0 bases, with 19 bases between. Germline V gene lookup returns CDR1 MGHRA and CDR2 YSYEKL. The CDR3 contains 18 residues. The CDR3 region has the DNA TGCGCCAGCAGCAAAGGCCCGACAGGTCGTTCAACTAATGAAAAACTGTTTTTT. Its protein product is CASSKGPTGRSTNEKLFF.

This clonotype has only a few counts. V is TRBV5-1 and J is TRBJ2-5; possible D gene TRBD1, 6 bases. This CDR3 is 15 amino acids long. Looked up from germline, CDR1 is SGHRS and CDR2 is YFSETQ. V lost 0 bases, J lost 4 bases, and 13 bases lay in between. In nucleotides, the CDR3 is TGCGCCAGCAGCTTGGCCAGGGGAACCCGAGAGACCCAGTACTTC. Its translation: CASSLARGTRETQYF.

The chain joins TRBV7-2 to TRBJ2-2, with 8 bases identical to TRBD1. There are 16 residues in the CDR3. V shed 5 bases and J 3 bases; nucleotides not matched to a gene: 8. In germline, CDR1 is SGHTA, CDR2 FQGNSA. CDR3 bases: TGTGCCAGCAGCACCTGGACAGGGACCTACACCGGGGAGCTGTTTTTT. Translated: CASSTWTGTYTGELFF.

This sequence joins TRBV11-1 and TRBJ1-1, with D unresolved. Germline CDR1 SGHAT, CDR2 FQDESV (reference sequence). V was pared by 1 base and J by 2 bases, with 11 bases between. The CDR3 contains 15 residues. This CDR3 is CASSLEARTNTEAFF. The CDR3 nucleotides are TGTGCCAGCAGCTTAGAAGCACGTACAAACACTGAAGCTTTCTTT.

There are many counts of this clonotype. The chain combines TRBV20-1 with TRBJ2-6, with 8 bases fitting TRBD2. The CDR3 consists of 18 residues. With 3 bases clipped from V and 0 bases from J, the junction kept 10 bases outside the gene matches. Germline loops: CDR1 DFQATT, CDR2 SNEGSKA (reference sequence). The CDR3 bases are TGCAGTGCTAGTATAGCGGGACCAACATCCTCTGGGGCCAACGTCCTGACTTTC. Translation: CSASIAGPTSSGANVLTF.

This clonotype showed up many times. The gene calls are TRBV29-1 and TRBJ2-7; 8 bases map to TRBD2. V gave up 6 bases and J gave up 2 bases; unmatched junction bases: 12. This CDR3 has 15 residues. The germline gives CDR1 SQVTM, CDR2 ANQGSEA. CDR3 bases: TGCAGCGTAGCCACCGGGGCGGGAGGCACCTACGAGCAGTACTTC. Protein: CSVATGAGGTYEQYF.

This clonotype was seen more than once but under ten times. The V and J genes are TRBV7-9 and TRBJ2-7; D is undetermined. This CDR3 is built from 14 residues. The germline V gene encodes CDR1 SEHNR and CDR2 FQNEAQ (reference sequence). Between the trimmed V and J ends, which lost 5 bases and 3 bases, there was a span of 14 bases. The CDR3 here is CASSPQTGNYEQYF. The DNA of the CDR3 is TGTGCCAGCAGCCCTCAGACGGGTAACTACGAGCAGTACTTC.

This clonotype was counted many times. This chain's CDR3 is CASSHWGGRNAPEAFF. The CDR3 coding sequence is TGTGCCAGCAGCCATTGGGGGGGGCGCAATGCTCCTGAAGCTTTCTTT. This chain links TRBV3-1 with TRBJ1-1, with a tentative D call TRBD1 (6 bases). Trimming took 3 bases from V and 6 from J, leaving 20 bases between them. The CDR3 covers 16 residues. CDR1 and CDR2 (germline): LGHDT, YNNKEL (reference sequence).

The chain combines TRBV7-4 with TRBJ2-1; tentatively, D is TRBD2 (6 bases). The CDR3 totals 12 residues. V shed 4 bases and J shed 10 bases, with 11 bases lying between them. Per germline, CDR1 SGHVT and CDR2 SQSDAQ. For the CDR3, the DNA is TGTGCCAGCAGCTACCGGGACTCAGAGCAGTTCTTC. Translated: CASSYRDSEQFF.

The sample holds a few counts of this clonotype. The chain has TRBV20-1 and TRBJ1-4; D remains ambiguous. CDR3 length: 12 residues. Trimming stripped 3 bases from V and 8 bases from J, with 10 bases between. CDR1 is DFQATT and CDR2 is SNEGSKA in the germline V gene (reference sequence). This CDR3 is CSARTGREKLFF. CDR3 in DNA: TGCAGTGCTAGGACTGGAAGGGAAAAACTGTTTTTT.

The chain links TRBV24-1 to TRBJ2-1; D is possibly TRBD2 (5 bases). V was cut by 4 bases and J by 10 bases, with 22 bases left in between. The CDR3 covers 16 residues. Germline values: CDR1 KGHDR, CDR2 SFDVKD. CDR3 sequence reads: CATSDSSGPQRAEQFF. CDR3 bases: TGTGCCACCAGTGACTCATCCGGGCCCCAGAGGGCCGAGCAGTTCTTC.

This clonotype has a handful of counts. The V gene is TRBV6-2 or TRBV6-3, the J gene TRBJ2-2; 7 bases are shared with TRBD1. CDR1 MNHEY and CDR2 SVGEGT come from the germline V gene. Losses at the gene ends were 0 bases for V and 7 bases for J; bases not matched to a gene: 11. This CDR3 comprises 17 residues. This chain's CDR3 is CASSYSGTDRASGELFF. The DNA of the CDR3 is TGTGCCAGCAGTTACTCAGGGACCGACAGGGCGAGCGGGGAGCTGTTTTTT.

This rearrangement joins TRBV28 to TRBJ2-7, with D unresolved. The CDR3 extends over 14 amino acids. CDR1 is MDHEN and CDR2 is SYDVKM in the germline V gene. With 7 bases removed from V and 5 bases from J, the gap between germline ends came to 18 bases. The CDR3 coding sequence is TGTGCCAGCACCCCCGGAAACAGTCTCGACGAGCAGTACTTC. Protein sequence: CASTPGNSLDEQYF.

This clonotype was observed at least ten times. The rearrangement joins TRBV29-1 to TRBJ1-1, with TRBD1 as a possible D gene (6 bases). Germline CDR1 is SQVTM and CDR2 is ANQGSEA. CDR3 length equals 12 residues. Trimming removed 7 bases from V and 2 bases from J, with 11 bases in between. CDR3 amino acids: CSADRTNTEAFF. The CDR3, as DNA: TGCAGCGCCGACAGGACTAACACTGAAGCTTTCTTT.

The sample holds many counts of this clonotype. The chain uses TRBV11-2 and TRBJ2-4, with D unclear. V lost 5 bases, J lost 16 bases, and 18 bases lay in between. The CDR3 length is 12 residues. Germline CDR1 reads SGHAT; CDR2 reads FQNNGV. CDR3 DNA sequence: TGTGCCAGCAGCCCTACTGGGGAAGCCGATTACTTC. It translates to CASSPTGEADYF.

This chain connects TRBV28 to TRBJ2-1, with 7 bases fitting TRBD1. The CDR3 loop spans 14 amino acids. Germline CDR1 is MDHEN and CDR2 is SYDVKM. V lost 5 bases, J lost 6 bases, and 7 bases stayed unmatched. The CDR3 bases are TGTGCCAGCAGTCAAGAGGGACAGTTCAATGAGCAGTTCTTC. It is translated as CASSQEGQFNEQFF.

Ten or more counts support this clonotype. The rearrangement uses TRBV20-1 and TRBJ1-2; D gene unclear. The V end was cut by 0 bases, the J end by 2 bases, with 13 bases between. The CDR3 covers 15 residues. Germline-derived CDR1 and CDR2 are DFQATT and SNEGSKA (reference sequence). The CDR3 DNA follows: TGCAGTGCTAGAGATCTTGCCCAACAAAACTATGGCTACACCTTC. Translated, it gives CSARDLAQQNYGYTF.

At least ten counts were recorded for this clonotype. The chain employs TRBV20-1 and TRBJ2-3, with a possible D match to TRBD2 (5 bases). This CDR3 spans 15 amino acids. The ends were cut back, 5 bases at V and 0 bases at J, with 15 bases in the middle. The germline gives CDR1 DFQATT, CDR2 SNEGSKA (reference sequence). This CDR3 reads CSAWAPRRSTDTQYF. The CDR3, as DNA: TGCAGTGCTTGGGCCCCTCGGAGGAGCACAGATACGCAGTATTTT.

This clonotype was seen at least ten times. The J gene is TRBJ1-5, the V gene TRBV30, with a weak D call TRBD1 (5 bases). The CDR3 has 13 amino acids. The V and J ends lost 3 bases and 6 bases respectively, with 12 bases between them. Germline V CDR1 and CDR2: GTSNPN, SVGIG (reference sequence). Here the CDR3 DNA reads TGTGCCTGGAGGGCAGGGTCAGGTCAGCCCCAGCATTTT. Translating it yields CAWRAGSGQPQHF.

The sample holds many counts of this clonotype. V usage is TRBV20-1 and J usage is TRBJ2-7; tentatively, D is TRBD1 or TRBD2 (5 bases each). V dropped 4 bases and J dropped 5 bases, with 30 bases sitting between them. Germline V lookup: CDR1 DFQATT, CDR2 SNEGSKA (reference sequence). This CDR3 comprises 18 residues. CDR3 amino acids: CSAIGTAPPTDPAHEQYF. CDR3 coding DNA: TGCAGTGCTATAGGGACCGCTCCACCCACTGACCCGGCCCACGAGCAGTACTTC.

The rearrangement joins TRBV5-6 to TRBJ1-1, with D unresolved. The CDR3 runs to 13 residues. Germline assignment: CDR1 SGHDT and CDR2 YYEEEE. V lost 7 bases, J lost 0 bases, and 10 bases lay in between. The CDR3 protein is CASQRRMNTEAFF. The CDR3 region has the DNA TGTGCCAGCCAGAGAAGGATGAACACTGAAGCTTTCTTT.